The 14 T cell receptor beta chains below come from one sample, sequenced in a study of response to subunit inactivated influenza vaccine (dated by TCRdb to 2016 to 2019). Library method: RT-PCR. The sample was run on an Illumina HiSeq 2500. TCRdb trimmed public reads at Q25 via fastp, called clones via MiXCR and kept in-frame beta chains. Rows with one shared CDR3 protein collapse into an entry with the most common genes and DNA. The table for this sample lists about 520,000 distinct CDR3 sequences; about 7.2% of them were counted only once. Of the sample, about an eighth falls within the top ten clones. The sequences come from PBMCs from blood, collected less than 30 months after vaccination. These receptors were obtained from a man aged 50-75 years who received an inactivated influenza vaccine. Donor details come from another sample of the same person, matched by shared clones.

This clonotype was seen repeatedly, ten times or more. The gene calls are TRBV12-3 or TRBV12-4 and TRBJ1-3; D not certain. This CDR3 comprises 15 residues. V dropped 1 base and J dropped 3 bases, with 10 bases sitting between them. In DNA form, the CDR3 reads TGTGCCAGCAGTTTAGAATGGGGAAGTGGAAACACCATATATTTT. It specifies CASSLEWGSGNTIYF.

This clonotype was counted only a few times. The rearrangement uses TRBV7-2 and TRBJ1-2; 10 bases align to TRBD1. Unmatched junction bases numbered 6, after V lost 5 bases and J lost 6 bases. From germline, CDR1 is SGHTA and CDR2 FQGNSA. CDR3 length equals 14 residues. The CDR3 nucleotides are TGTGCCAGCAGCGGGGACAGGGGAATCCATGGCTACACCTTC. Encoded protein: CASSGDRGIHGYTF. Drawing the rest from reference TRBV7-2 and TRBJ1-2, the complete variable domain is GAGVSQSPSNKVTEKGKDVELRCDPISGHTALYWYRQSLGQGLEFLIYFQGNSAPDKSGLPSDRFSAERTGGSVSTLTIQRTQQEDSAVYLCASSGDRGIHGYTFGSGTRLTVV.

The CDR3 spells CASSLARTSVTQYF. The CDR3 DNA reads as TGTGCCAGCAGCTTAGCGAGGACTAGCGTGACCCAGTACTTC. The chain combines TRBV11-1 with TRBJ2-5; 9 nucleotides agree with TRBD2. This CDR3 has 14 amino acids. The germline V gene has CDR1 SGHAT and CDR2 FQDESV (reference sequence). The ends lost 0 bases at V and 7 bases at J; junction bases unmatched: 3.

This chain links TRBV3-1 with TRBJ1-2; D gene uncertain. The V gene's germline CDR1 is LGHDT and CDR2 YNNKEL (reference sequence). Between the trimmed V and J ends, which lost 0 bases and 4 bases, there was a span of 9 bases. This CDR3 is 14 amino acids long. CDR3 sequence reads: CASSQDRRPYGYTF. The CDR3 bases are TGTGCCAGCAGCCAAGATCGGCGACCCTATGGCTACACCTTC.

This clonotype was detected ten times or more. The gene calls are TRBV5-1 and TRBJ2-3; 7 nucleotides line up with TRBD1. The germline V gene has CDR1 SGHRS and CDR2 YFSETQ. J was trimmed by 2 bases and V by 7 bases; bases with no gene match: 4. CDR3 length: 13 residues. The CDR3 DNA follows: TGCGCCAGCTATACAGGGGACACAGATACGCAGTATTTT. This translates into CASYTGDTDTQYF.

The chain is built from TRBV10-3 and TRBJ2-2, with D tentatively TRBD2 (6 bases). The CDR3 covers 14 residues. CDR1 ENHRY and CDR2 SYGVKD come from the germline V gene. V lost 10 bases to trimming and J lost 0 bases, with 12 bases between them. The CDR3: CATYSGANTGELFF. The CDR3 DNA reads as TGTGCCACTTATAGCGGCGCGAACACCGGGGAGCTGTTTTTT.

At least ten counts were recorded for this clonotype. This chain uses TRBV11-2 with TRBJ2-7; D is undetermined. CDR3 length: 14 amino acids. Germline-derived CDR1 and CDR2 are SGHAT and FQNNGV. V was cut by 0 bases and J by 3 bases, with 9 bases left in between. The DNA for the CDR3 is TGTGCCAGCAGCTTAGATGTCGGCTACTACGAGCAGTACTTC. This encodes CASSLDVGYYEQYF. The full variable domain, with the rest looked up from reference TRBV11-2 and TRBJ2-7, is EAGVAQSPRYKIIEKRQSVAFWCNPISGHATLYWYQQILGQGPKLLIQFQNNGVVDDSQLPKDRFSAERLKGVDSTLKIQPAKLEDSAVYLCASSLDVGYYEQYFGPGTRLTVT.

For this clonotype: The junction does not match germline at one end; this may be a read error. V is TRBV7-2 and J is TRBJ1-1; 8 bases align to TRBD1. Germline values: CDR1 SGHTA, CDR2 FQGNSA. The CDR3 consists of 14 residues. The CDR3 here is CASSFRDRNTGAFF. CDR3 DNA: TGTGCCAGCAGCTTCCGGGACAGGAACACTGGAGCTTTCTTT.

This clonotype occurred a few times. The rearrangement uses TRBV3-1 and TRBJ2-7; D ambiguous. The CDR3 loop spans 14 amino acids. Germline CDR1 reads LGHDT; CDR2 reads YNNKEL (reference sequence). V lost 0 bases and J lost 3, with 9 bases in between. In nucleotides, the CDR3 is TGTGCCAGCAGCCAAGAAGTATTCAGCTACGAGCAGTACTTC. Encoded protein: CASSQEVFSYEQYF.

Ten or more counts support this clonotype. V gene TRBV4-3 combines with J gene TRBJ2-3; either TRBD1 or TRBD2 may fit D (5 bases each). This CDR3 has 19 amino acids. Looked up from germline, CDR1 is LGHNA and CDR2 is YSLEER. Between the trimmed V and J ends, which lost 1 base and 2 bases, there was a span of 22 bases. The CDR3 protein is CASSQVISHPGTYTDTQYF. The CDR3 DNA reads TGCGCCAGCAGCCAAGTTATCAGCCACCCGGGGACGTACACAGATACGCAGTATTTT.

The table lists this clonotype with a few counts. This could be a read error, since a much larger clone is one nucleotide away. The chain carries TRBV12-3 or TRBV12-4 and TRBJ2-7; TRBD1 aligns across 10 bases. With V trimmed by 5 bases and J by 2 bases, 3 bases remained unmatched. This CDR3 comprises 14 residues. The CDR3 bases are TGTGCCAGCAGTGGGGACAGGGGTACCTACGAGCAGTACTTC. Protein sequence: CASSGDRGTYEQYF.

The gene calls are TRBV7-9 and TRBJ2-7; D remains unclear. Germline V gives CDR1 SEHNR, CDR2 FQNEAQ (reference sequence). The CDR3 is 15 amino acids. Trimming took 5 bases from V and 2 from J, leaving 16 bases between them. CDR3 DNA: TGTGCCAGCAGCCCAACGGACCACGTCCCCTACGAGCAGTACTTC. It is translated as CASSPTDHVPYEQYF.

In nucleotides, the CDR3 is TGCGCCAGCAGAGAAGGGACGTCGGGCACAGATACGCAGTATTTT. Protein: CASREGTSGTDTQYF. The genes are TRBV5-1 and TRBJ2-3; perhaps D is TRBD1 or TRBD2 (5 bases each). V gave up 5 bases and J gave up 1 base, with 14 bases separating them. The CDR3 is 15 residues long. Germline CDR1 reads SGHRS; CDR2 reads YFSETQ.

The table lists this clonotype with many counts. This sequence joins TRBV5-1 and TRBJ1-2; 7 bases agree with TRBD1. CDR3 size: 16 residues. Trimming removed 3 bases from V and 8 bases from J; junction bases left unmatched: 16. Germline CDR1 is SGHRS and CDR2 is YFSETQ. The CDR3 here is CASSSDGQVTSGGYTF. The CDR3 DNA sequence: TGCGCCAGCAGCTCGGATGGACAGGTGACTTCAGGAGGCTACACCTTC.